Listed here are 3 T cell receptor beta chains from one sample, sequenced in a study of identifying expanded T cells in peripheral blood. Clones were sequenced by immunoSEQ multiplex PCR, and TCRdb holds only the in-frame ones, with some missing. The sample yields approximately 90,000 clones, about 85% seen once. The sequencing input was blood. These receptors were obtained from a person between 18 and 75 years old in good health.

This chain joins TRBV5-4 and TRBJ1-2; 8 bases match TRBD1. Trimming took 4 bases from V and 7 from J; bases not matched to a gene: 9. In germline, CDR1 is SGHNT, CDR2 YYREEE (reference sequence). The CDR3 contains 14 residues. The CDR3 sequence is CASSAFRGQSGYTF. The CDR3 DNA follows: TGTGCCAGCAGCGCCTTCAGGGGGCAGAGTGGCTACACCTTC.

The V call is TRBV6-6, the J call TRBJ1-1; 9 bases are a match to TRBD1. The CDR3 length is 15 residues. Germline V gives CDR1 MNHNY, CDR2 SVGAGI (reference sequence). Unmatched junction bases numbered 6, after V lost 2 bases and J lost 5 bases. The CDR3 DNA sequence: TGTGCCAGCAGTTACCCGGACAGGGGAAGGACTGAAGCTTTCTTT. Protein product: CASSYPDRGRTEAFF.

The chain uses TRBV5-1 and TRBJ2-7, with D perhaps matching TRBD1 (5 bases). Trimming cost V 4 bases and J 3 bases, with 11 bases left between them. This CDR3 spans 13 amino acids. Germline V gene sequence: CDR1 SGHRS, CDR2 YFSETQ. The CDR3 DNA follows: TGCGCCAGCAGCAGGGGCGACGGCTACGAGCAGTACTTC. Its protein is CASSRGDGYEQYF.